This T cell receptor beta chain was profiled in a study of T cell changes during pregnancy in multiple sclerosis. Profiled with immunoSEQ multiplex PCR; TCRdb holds only in-frame clones, not every one. The sample holds more than 25,000 clones, 92% seen once. This CDR3 contains 20 residues. Germline CDR1 LGHNT, CDR2 FRNRAP. Losses at the gene ends were 2 bases for V and 0 bases for J; bases not matched to a gene: 16. The sample consisted of peripheral blood, taken in the first trimester of pregnancy. This chain uses TRBV12-5 with TRBJ2-3; 8 bases line up with TRBD1. The receptor comes from a female donor in good health, enrolled as a control in a pregnancy study. The CDR3 sequence: CASGLRGQGVWPRSTDTQYF. The CDR3 coding sequence is TGTGCTAGTGGTTTGAGAGGACAGGGAGTATGGCCAAGAAGCACAGATACGCAGTATTTT.